This TCR beta chain appears in the sequencing data of a study of CD8+CD57+ T cells in acquired aplastic anemia. This clonotype was seen a single time. The CDR3 is 14 residues long. V lost 3 bases and J 14 bases, leaving 22 bases between the germline ends. The germline V gene encodes CDR1 SEHNR and CDR2 FQNEAQ (reference sequence). Genomic DNA templated the TCR beta VDJ and CDR3 profiling. TCRdb re-called the reads through MiXCR, storing one row per CDR3 protein. The sample includes some 410,000 distinct CDR3 sequences, 65% to 80% seen only once; the top ten take 4%. The sequence derives from a human donor in good health, serving as a control. The gene calls are TRBV7-9 and TRBJ1-1; D is unclear. Sequencing input: sorted CD4+, CD8+, or CD8+CD57+ T cells (not recorded which) from PBMCs. CDR3 nucleotides: TGTGCCAGCAGCTTCAGGCCTTTCTACGAGCAGTACTTCTTT. Translating it yields CASSFRPFYEQYFF.